The present entry profiles one T cell receptor beta chain with its context. Its antigen is undetermined. The sample originates from a study of B cell selection in AIRE deficiency. Study results and caveats: Healthy Tconv contained approximately 37% of shared healthy Treg sequences; only TCRbeta sequenced. Shorter CDR3s marked shared Treg sequences, biased toward few non-templated insertions. In TCRBV usage, CDR3 length and diversity, patient Tconv and Treg cells matched healthy donors.

The CDR3 totals 13 residues. Looked up from germline, CDR1 is SGHAT and CDR2 is FQDESV (reference sequence). The V gene lost 0 bases and the J gene lost 0 bases, with 0 bases spanning the gap. Study processing details: Patients' conventional T cells yielded 85,000 to 120,000 distinct TCRbeta sequences; donors' approximately 140,000. Measured with immunoSEQ multiplex PCR; TCRdb has only the in-frame clones, and not every one. V, J and clone size are those of that table, while D and trimming were read from the DNA. The sample includes some 25,000 clones, roughly 96% of them seen just once. CD4+CD127+ cells were sorted as the conventional CD4 T cells.

The chain employs TRBV11-1 and TRBJ1-5; no firm D call. This TCR was recovered from a human donor with AIRE deficiency. The sequencing input was conventional CD4+ T cells sorted from PBMCs. CDR3 loop: CASSLASNQPQHF. DNA for the CDR3: TGTGCCAGCAGCTTAGCTAGCAATCAGCCCCAGCATTTT.